This passage covers 9 T cell receptor beta chains from one sample sequenced in a study of PD-1 blockade in mismatch repair-deficient tumors. Only in-frame clones appear in the TCRdb table, and some are missing; sequencing was by immunoSEQ multiplex PCR. The sample shows some 110,000 clones, roughly 80% of them seen only once. The sequenced sample was peripheral blood, obtained roughly 60 weeks after starting pembrolizumab. These receptors all come from an adult with mismatch repair-deficient cancer.

V and J are TRBV5-4 and TRBJ1-1; tentatively, D is TRBD1 (6 bases). Trimming removed 4 bases at V and 1 base at J, with 11 bases between. This CDR3 is built from 14 residues. Germline CDR1 reads SGHNT; CDR2 reads YYREEE (reference sequence). The DNA for the CDR3 is TGTGCCAGCAGCGCGGGGACACGGAACACTGAAGCTTTCTTT. Its translation is CASSAGTRNTEAFF.

This rearrangement joins TRBV7-6 to TRBJ1-3; D uncertain. The CDR3 contains 12 residues. CDR1 is SGHVS and CDR2 is FNYEAQ in the germline V gene. The V gene lost 3 bases and the J gene lost 7 bases, with 7 bases spanning the gap. This CDR3 is CASSLVRNTIYF. CDR3 nucleotide sequence: TGTGCCAGCAGCTTGGTGCGGAACACCATATATTTT.

The gene calls are TRBV9 and TRBJ2-7; 9 bases line up with TRBD1. This CDR3 comprises 15 residues. The germline V gene encodes CDR1 SGDLS and CDR2 YYNGEE. The V and J ends lost 2 bases and 4 bases, in that order; junction bases with no gene match: 7. CDR3 bases: TGTGCCAGCAGCGTCGGTTGGGACAGGGTTTACGAGCAGTACTTC. Translation: CASSVGWDRVYEQYF.

This chain links TRBV6-1 with TRBJ2-5; weak D call: TRBD2 (6 bases). The CDR3 has 15 residues. The germline V and J ends were trimmed by 6 bases and 7 bases, with 21 bases remaining between them. The germline CDR1 and CDR2 sequences are MNHNS and SASEGT. CDR3 nucleotide sequence: TGTGCCAGCAGAAAGACCCGGGAGCTCGAGGGGACCCAGTACTTC. It encodes CASRKTRELEGTQYF.

CDR3 amino acids: CASSQTDEKLFF. The CDR3 coding sequence is TGTGCCAGCAGTCAAACCGATGAAAAACTGTTTTTT. The V and J genes are TRBV6-1 and TRBJ1-4; no reliable D call. V was shortened by 5 bases and J by 6 bases, with 7 bases between the two germline ends. The CDR3 is 12 amino acids. From germline, CDR1 is MNHNS and CDR2 SASEGT.

The V call is TRBV6-6, the J call TRBJ2-7, with 7 bases that match TRBD1. The CDR3 loop spans 13 amino acids. The trim removed 4 bases at V and 4 bases at J, leaving 4 bases unmatched. Germline CDR1 reads MNHNY; CDR2 reads SVGAGI (reference sequence). As DNA, the CDR3 is TGTGCCAGCAGTTCCCCGACAGGGTACGAGCAGTACTTC. The encoded protein is CASSSPTGYEQYF.

This clone showed up just a few times. V gene TRBV30 combines with J gene TRBJ2-7; no reliable D call. V dropped 3 bases and J dropped 2 bases, with 11 bases sitting between them. This CDR3 comprises 13 residues. The V gene's germline CDR1 is GTSNPN and CDR2 SVGIG (reference sequence). DNA of the CDR3: TGTGCCTGGAGGCGAACAGCCACCTACGAGCAGTACTTC. Protein product: CAWRRTATYEQYF.

This chain uses TRBV18 with TRBJ2-7; TRBD2 might be the D (6 bases). Germline CDR1 reads KGHSH; CDR2 reads LQKENI. This CDR3 has 17 residues. The V end was cut by 2 bases, the J end by 0 bases, with 17 bases between. CDR3 protein: CASSPFGTLASSYEQYF. CDR3 DNA: TGTGCCAGCTCACCATTTGGAACGCTAGCGAGCTCCTACGAGCAGTACTTC.

V usage is TRBV7-8 and J usage is TRBJ2-7, with D unresolved. Germline V gene lookup returns CDR1 SGHVS and CDR2 FQNEAQ. V lost 3 bases, J lost 0 bases, and 9 bases lay in between. The CDR3 has 14 amino acids. CDR3 loop: CASSLGHSSYEQYF. The CDR3 DNA sequence: TGTGCCAGCAGCTTGGGTCACTCCTCCTACGAGCAGTACTTC.